Given below is one T cell receptor beta chain in context. In its sample, this clone was seen a few times. It lacks a known antigen. The sample holds no much larger clone one base away, and base qualities are not on file. This sample is part of a study of cytomegalovirus exposure and HLA in healthy donors (dated by TCRdb to 2015 to 2018). Notes on the research overall: According to an earlier analysis of around 600 of the donors, roughly 180 million T cells yielded 95 million to 140 million unique TCR beta sequences and 276 Gb of sequence data. Around 320 gigabases of sequencing data and 70 million to 100 million unique TCR sequences were included in an early release covering several hundred HLA-typed donors. Of the roughly 400 genotyped donors, about 80% fell in the genetic ancestry cluster associated with self-reported Caucasian donors. The aim of the study was to test whether cataloging public T cell receptors could identify signatures of past pathogen exposure. The study used immunosequencing to profile the T cell repertoires of more than 650 subjects and linked those repertoires to cytomegalovirus serostatus. In addition to the first cohort of 500 to 850 subjects, a separate validation cohort of under 150 different subjects was used. To predict cytomegalovirus infection status, the study combined high-throughput TCR immunosequencing, statistical association of individual TCRs with disease status, and machine learning. To study patterns of TCR occurrence, a later analysis re-analyzed previously published TCR beta repertoires from around 670 donors and added high-resolution HLA genotyping. Rather than drawing on any new phenotypic data, the later analysis identified candidate immune exposures from TCR beta sequences and the way those sequences occurred across donors. An earlier analysis of more than 450 of the donors used high-throughput TCR beta sequencing to judge whether each TCR beta V gene segment behaved as functional or pseudogenic. Alongside the repertoire data, information on donor age, sex, ethnicity and CMV serostatus was compiled. Genome-wide SNP genotypes for about 65% of the 666 donors were used in a later genetic analysis, which treated that subset as a discovery cohort. All discovery cohort repertoires had been generated on a single sequencing platform. HLA typing covered class I and class II loci at four-digit resolution. The number of typed donors differed by locus: about 620-640 for A, B, C, DRB1 and DQB1; roughly 510 for DQA1; fewer than 610 for DPA1; and some 450 for DPB1. Roughly 5 DR-DQ haplotypes were handled as single units for association and clustering because linkage in the cohort was strong. Among around 400 genotyped donors of the cohort, an average of around 250,000 unique TCR beta nucleotide sequences was sequenced per donor, of which about 20% were non-productive.

V trim: 2 bases; J trim: 1 base; unmatched bases: 3. CDR1 and CDR2 are read off the germline V gene as MDHEN and SYDVKM. Including cysteine and phenylalanine, the CDR3 has 16 amino acids. Only CDR3 DNA remains: 48 bases, in frame from the first base. The cohort was made up of roughly 670 healthy bone marrow donors. At the time of sampling, every cohort member was nominally healthy, though immune exposures that went unrecorded were likely present. The donor tested CMV seronegative, placing the donor among the 300 to 400 seronegative members of the cohort. Each donor provided a peripheral blood sample, and peripheral blood mononuclear cells were used for TCR beta sequencing. Genomic DNA extraction from the blood cell samples was performed with the Qiagen DNeasy Blood Extraction Kit. What the research found in general, with its limitations: For the cohort, immune exposure information was limited to CMV serostatus. A later analysis found that most CMV-associated TCR beta chains appeared HLA-restricted, with HLA associations seemingly driven largely by CMV exposure. According to the authors, the approach could potentially be generalized to other disease states and immunological phenotypes. While some public TCRs were present in many individuals, most TCR sequences turned up only very rarely across donors. In the study, approximately 160 TCR beta chains were listed as associated with cytomegalovirus. Compared with equally common non-associated chains, HLA-associated TCR beta chains in a later analysis were more clonally expanded and had lower generation probabilities. In a later analysis, 16,951 TCR beta sequences were associated with specific HLA alleles at a false discovery rate of 0.05. A cluster of highly shared sequence variants was judged likely to represent a technical artifact of the sequencing pipeline. A later genetic analysis reported fewer N-insertions in productive TCRs among donors in an Asian-associated ancestry cluster than the roughly 650-donor mean. Because counts were too low, around 18 rarely observed V segments, including chromosome 9 orphons, were left out of the earlier analysis of 587 of the donors. V-gene and J-gene trimming of TCR beta chains was associated with a missense DCLRE1C variant in a later genetic analysis, and the association was replicated in an independent cohort. Three of the identified cytomegalovirus-associated TCR beta chains were confirmed in vitro to be specific for cytomegalovirus antigens. Linkage disequilibrium might explain the correlated functional status among segregating V segments, but an unknown experimental factor could not be excluded. In an earlier analysis of about 600 of the donors, most TCR beta V segments appeared in productive rearrangements about 87% or about 30% of the time, broadly matching IMGT annotations. Because HLA typing was unavailable for some donors at each locus, only the typed subset was used in association tests. A further reported finding was that TCR beta sequences accurately predicted the HLA-A and HLA-B alleles for most subjects in the first cohort. In a later analysis, the rate of TCR association differed among HLA loci, with DRB1 alleles having the most associated TCRs and HLA-C alleles having the fewest. The cohort was sequenced for TCR beta chains only, and without alpha or paired-chain data the features that could be detected were limited. The classifier was reported to diagnose cytomegalovirus status with high specificity and sensitivity in both the original and validation cohorts. Because the 87-base-pair reads could not distinguish some IMGT-functional V segments, including TRBV6-2 and TRBV6-3, those segments were excluded. According to a later analysis, parvovirus B19, influenza, CMV and Epstein-Barr virus appeared linked to several top co-occurrence clusters. Strong co-occurrence of HLA alleles, especially DR and DQ, made assigning TCR associations to individual alleles difficult. The presence/absence analyses assumed that sequencing depth was roughly uniform across donors, and that assumption may not be true.

Libraries were constructed by the immunoSEQ multiplex PCR assay. For the multiplex PCR, a mixture combining 60 forward primers for TCR Vbeta segments and 13 reverse primers for TCR Jbeta segments was used. The CDR3 region of rearranged TCR beta genes was amplified from genomic DNA with a multiplex PCR assay. Amplified TCR beta libraries were sequenced as 87-base-pair reads on the Illumina HiSeq System. As for how the authors treated the data: Across the 670 or so repertoires, a later analysis counted 75 million to 90 million unique TCR beta chains, some 11 million of which were shared by at least two donors. Raw reads were error-corrected and collapsed into unique sequences by a nearest-neighbor algorithm in which closely related sequences were merged to remove PCR and sequencing errors. Alignment of CDR3 sequences to IMGT reference sequences was used to assign V, D and J gene segments. For a sequence to be retained, a match of at least six nucleotides to both a V gene segment and a J gene segment was required. A rearrangement counted as productive if the CDR3 had no stop codons and remained in frame with V and J, and every other rearrangement counted as non-productive. CDR3 was defined according to IMGT convention as the region running from the second conserved V-encoded cysteine to the conserved J-encoded phenylalanine. The earlier analysis of about 560 of the donors excluded any sequence lacking an unambiguous match to a single V gene segment. In an earlier analysis of 587 of the donors, V segments were called functional above 56.7% productive rearrangements and were called segregating when the between-donor standard deviation exceeded 5%. A statistical classification framework was built to diagnose cytomegalovirus status from the catalog of TCR beta chain sequences. In a later analysis, V and J genes were assigned by comparing TCR nucleotide sequences against IMGT/GENE-DB human TR gene sequences. In a later analysis, CDR3 sequences and most-parsimonious VDJ recombination scenarios were assigned using the TCRdist pipeline. A later analysis defined each TCR beta chain by its CDR3 amino acid sequence plus V-gene family, and excluded reads lacking a unique V-gene family. To address suspected cross-contamination and a sequencing artifact, a later analysis removed 592 highly shared, low-generation-probability nucleotide sequences. For each public chain, a later analysis derived a clonal expansion index from normalized ranks of inferred template counts within each repertoire. Generation probabilities in a later analysis came from a VDJ recombination model fitted to out-of-frame rearrangements, and those results were checked against IGoR. In a later analysis, TCR-TCR, TCR-HLA and TCR-CMV co-occurrence was scored with hypergeometric tests, and a repertoire-size bias correction was applied to TCR pairs. False discovery rates were estimated in a later analysis by permuting HLA or CMV assignments 20 times. A later analysis grouped co-occurring TCRs with DBSCAN, adding TCRdist sequence similarity when clustering within HLA-allele-positive subsets. Repertoires with fewer than 30,000 or more than 120,000 public chains, plus five repertoires with anomalous nucleotide sharing, were excluded from co-occurrence clustering. As stored in TCRdb, this immuneACCESS dataset retains in-frame rearrangements with V and J assigned. A fraction of the clones does not appear; measured against another copy, unresolved V genes explain less than half of the discrepancy, and the remainder lacks a known reason. V, J and clone size reflect that table, while D and trimming were determined from the DNA. The sample table records about 180,000 clones; 80% of these occur just once. The ten largest clones take up approximately 1.3% of the sample.

The receptor was isolated from a man aged 30 to 39 in good health and CMV-seronegative. The material sequenced was PBMCs. The rearrangement joined TRBV28 to TRBJ2-2, and 8 bases in between align with TRBD2. The encoded CDR3 is CASSLGLAGNTGELFF. DNA sequence: TGTGCCAGCAGTTTAGGGCTAGCGGGGAACACCGGGGAGCTGTTTTTT. Joined to the reference TRBV28 and TRBJ2-2 proteins, this CDR3 gives the full variable domain: DVKVTQSSRYLVKRTGEKVFLECVQDMDHENMFWYRQDPGLGLRLIYFSYDVKMKEKGDIPEGYSVSREKKERFSLILESASTNQTSMYLCASSLGLAGNTGELFFGEGSRLTVL.